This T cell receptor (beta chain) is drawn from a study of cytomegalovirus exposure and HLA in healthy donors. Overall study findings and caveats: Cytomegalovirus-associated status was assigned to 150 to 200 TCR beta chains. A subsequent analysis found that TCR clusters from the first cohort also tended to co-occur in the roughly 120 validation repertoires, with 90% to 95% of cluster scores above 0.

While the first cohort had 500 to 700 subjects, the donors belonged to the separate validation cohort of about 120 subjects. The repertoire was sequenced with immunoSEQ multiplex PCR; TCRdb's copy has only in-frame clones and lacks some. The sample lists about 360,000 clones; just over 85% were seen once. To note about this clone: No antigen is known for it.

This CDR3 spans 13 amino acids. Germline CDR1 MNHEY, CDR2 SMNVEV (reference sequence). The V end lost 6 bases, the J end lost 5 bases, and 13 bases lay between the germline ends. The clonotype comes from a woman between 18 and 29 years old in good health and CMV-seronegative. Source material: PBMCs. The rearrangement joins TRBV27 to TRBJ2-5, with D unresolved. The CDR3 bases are TGTGCCAGCAGGAGCCCTCCGGGTGAGACCCAGTACTTC. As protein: CASRSPPGETQYF.